The entry below describes one TCR beta chain. V shed 2 bases and J 2 bases; nucleotides not matched to a gene: 7. Germline loops: CDR1 MGHRA, CDR2 YSYEKL. The length of the CDR3 is 16 residues. The data were taken from a study of T cell changes during pregnancy in multiple sclerosis. Method: immunoSEQ multiplex PCR; TCRdb's copy keeps in-frame clones and lacks some. The data contain tens of thousands of clones, 90% of them singletons. Here the sequenced sample was CD8+ T cells from peripheral blood mononuclear cells, taken in the second trimester of pregnancy. The rearrangement joins TRBV4-1 to TRBJ2-7; 9 bases align to TRBD1. This sequence originates from a female donor with multiple sclerosis, enrolled in a pregnancy study. The CDR3 is CASSQSMGQGTYEQYF. DNA of the CDR3: TGCGCCAGCAGCCAATCAATGGGACAGGGAACCTACGAGCAGTACTTC.